This TCR beta chain was documented in a study of regulatory T cells in long-lasting Graves disease. Remarks on this clonotype: Its cognate antigen is unknown.

Arm-PCR of CDR3 regions with iRepertoire HTBI primers generated TCR beta libraries. TCRdb fed the multiplex PCR reads into MiXCR, producing one record per CDR3 protein. The data contain roughly 500,000 distinct CDR3 sequences, about 20% of them singletons. Time point meaning: persistent/refractory GD, antithyroid drugs over 5 years with positive TRAb. Extracted RNA from PBMCs served as the source of the TCR library. The CDR3 length is 14 residues. V was pared by 10 bases and J by 8 bases, with 13 bases of the junction left unmatched. The germline CDR1 and CDR2 sequences are LNHNV and YYDKDF (reference sequence). The study, taken as a whole, reports: It was in persistent disease that TRBV28, TRBJ1-2 and TRBJ2-5 were favored.

This receptor was taken from a female donor with Graves disease. The chain is built from TRBV15 and TRBJ2-1; the match to TRBD2 covers 8 bases. Source: peripheral blood mononuclear cells (PBMCs), taken when the disease was refractory, from a patient treated with antithyroid drugs. CDR3 region: CASSLRSGSYEQFF. CDR3 DNA sequence: TGTGCCAGCAGTTTGCGGAGCGGGAGCTATGAGCAGTTCTTC.